A single count supports the clone carrying this TCR beta chain. The source of the sample is a study of blood T cell repertoires in COVID-19. The CDR3 has 14 amino acids. V was cut by 5 bases and J by 4 bases, with 12 bases left in between. Per germline, CDR1 SGHAT and CDR2 FQNNGV. Some clones are missing from TCRdb's copy, which holds only in-frame ones; the method was immunoSEQ multiplex PCR. The sample includes approximately 110,000 clones, less than 90% seen only once; the top ten take roughly 20%. The rearrangement uses TRBV11-2 and TRBJ1-3; unclear D gene. The sequencing sample was made of peripheral blood. The sequence was obtained from a woman aged 55-70 years with acute or convalescent COVID-19. The CDR3 reads CASSPRIEGNTIYF. The CDR3 bases are TGTGCCAGCAGCCCGCGGATAGAGGGAAACACCATATATTTT.